These 30 T cell receptor beta chains originate from one sample sequenced in a study of blood T cell repertoires in COVID-19. TCRdb's copy holds only in-frame clones and misses some; the assay was immunoSEQ multiplex PCR. The table records a few hundred thousand clones, roughly 89% of them present only once. The sample taken for sequencing was PBMCs or T cells enriched from blood (not recorded which). The receptors originated from a man younger than 30 with acute COVID-19.

To note about this clone: This specimen includes other DNA sequences encoding the same CDR3. This chain uses TRBV7-8 with TRBJ2-7; a possible D gene is TRBD2 (6 bases). Germline V gives CDR1 SGHVS, CDR2 FQNEAQ. There are 13 residues in the CDR3. The V end lost 2 bases, the J end lost 2 bases, and 7 bases lay between the germline ends. The CDR3 sequence: CASSLTGAYEQYF. In DNA, the CDR3 is TGTGCCAGCAGCTTAACGGGAGCCTACGAGCAGTACTTC.

V usage is TRBV2 and J usage is TRBJ2-5; 7 bases line up with TRBD1. This CDR3 comprises 14 residues. The germline V gene has CDR1 SNHLY and CDR2 FYNNEI. Losses at the gene ends were 7 bases for V and 4 bases for J; bases not matched to a gene: 9. The CDR3 is CASTQGVGVETQYF. CDR3 nucleotide sequence: TGTGCCAGCACCCAGGGGGTCGGGGTAGAGACCCAGTACTTC. Looking up the rest from reference TRBV2 and TRBJ2-5 gives the full variable domain: EPEVTQTPSHQVTQMGQEVILRCVPISNHLYFYWYRQILGQKVEFLVSFYNNEISEKSEIFDDQFSVERPDGSNFTLKIRSTKLEDSAMYFCASTQGVGVETQYFGPGTRLLVL.

The chain carries TRBV28 and TRBJ1-5, with D possibly TRBD1 on 5 matching bases. Germline V lookup: CDR1 MDHEN, CDR2 SYDVKM. The CDR3 covers 14 residues. V lost 2 bases and J 5 bases, leaving 10 bases between the germline ends. CDR3 sequence: CASSLATVDQPQHF. CDR3 sequence (DNA): TGTGCCAGCAGTTTAGCGACAGTCGATCAGCCCCAGCATTTT.

The chain couples TRBV19 to TRBJ1-5; TRBD1 aligns across 9 bases. Trimming at V came to 4 bases and at J to 3 bases, leaving 4 bases not matched to a gene. This CDR3 is 15 amino acids long. Germline CDR1 is LNHDA and CDR2 is SQIVND (reference sequence). Here the CDR3 reads CASSRGQGPNQPQHF. Here the CDR3 DNA reads TGTGCCAGTAGTAGGGGACAGGGCCCCAATCAGCCCCAGCATTTT.

This chain joins TRBV7-8 and TRBJ1-4; D perhaps matches TRBD1 (6 bases). The CDR3 runs 14 residues. Germline CDR1 is SGHVS and CDR2 is FQNEAQ. V dropped 2 bases and J dropped 8 bases, with 12 bases sitting between them. This chain's CDR3 is CASSLYQGNEKLFF. The CDR3 nucleotides read TGTGCCAGCAGCTTATACCAGGGGAACGAAAAACTGTTTTTT.

The chain has TRBV5-1 and TRBJ2-2; the match to TRBD1 covers 7 bases. The CDR3 has 14 residues. The V gene end was trimmed by 6 bases and the J gene end by 6 bases; junction bases not matched to a gene: 8. Germline V gene lookup returns CDR1 SGHRS and CDR2 YFSETQ. The CDR3 DNA reads TGCGCCAGCACCACCACGACAGGGCCCGGGGAGCTGTTTTTT. Protein product: CASTTTTGPGELFF.

This clone was found once. This chain joins TRBV6-5 and TRBJ2-7, with D uncertain. Per germline, CDR1 MNHEY and CDR2 SVGAGI. The ends were cut back, 10 bases at V and 0 bases at J, with 16 bases in the middle. The CDR3 contains 14 residues. The CDR3 loop is CATARGIPSYEQYF. DNA of the CDR3: TGTGCCACCGCCCGAGGCATTCCCTCCTACGAGCAGTACTTC.

This clone showed up just once. The chain carries TRBV11-3 and TRBJ2-2; TRBD2 aligns across 11 bases. Germline CDR1 reads SGHNT; CDR2 reads YENEEA. Losses at the gene ends were 0 bases for V and 6 bases for J; bases not matched to a gene: 6. The CDR3 is 17 residues long. CDR3 bases: TGTGCCAGCAGCTTAGAGCCTAGCGGGAGGTACGCCGGGGAGCTGTTTTTT. Residues: CASSLEPSGRYAGELFF.

The chain combines TRBV4-1 with TRBJ2-1; 10 nucleotides agree with TRBD2. Germline V lookup: CDR1 MGHRA, CDR2 YSYEKL. The ends lost 3 bases at V and 3 bases at J; junction bases unmatched: 5. The CDR3 covers 16 residues. The CDR3 here is CASSQPGLADYNEQFF. CDR3 bases: TGCGCCAGCAGCCAGCCCGGACTAGCGGACTACAATGAGCAGTTCTTC.

The gene calls are TRBV27 and TRBJ1-1; the match to TRBD1 covers 9 bases. With 6 bases clipped from V and 6 bases from J, the junction kept 11 bases outside the gene matches. CDR1 and CDR2 (germline): MNHEY, SMNVEV (reference sequence). The CDR3 contains 15 residues. Here the CDR3 reads CASRSPGQGPAEAFF. As DNA, the CDR3 is TGTGCCAGCAGATCCCCGGGACAGGGACCGGCTGAAGCTTTCTTT.

The chain recombines TRBV14 with TRBJ1-1; TRBD1 is a possible D gene (6 bases). This CDR3 spans 17 amino acids. Germline V gene lookup returns CDR1 SGHDN and CDR2 FVKESK. V lost 3 bases to trimming and J lost 4 bases, with 21 bases between them. In DNA, the CDR3 is TGTGCCAGCAGCCACCGAACAGGGAGGGACTCTCGCACTGAAGCTTTCTTT. This translates into CASSHRTGRDSRTEAFF. Supplemented by reference TRBV14 and TRBJ1-1, the full variable domain reads EAGVTQFPSHSVIEKGQTVTLRCDPISGHDNLYWYRRVMGKEIKFLLHFVKESKQDESGMPNNRFLAERTGGTYSTLKVQPAELEDSGVYFCASSHRTGRDSRTEAFFGQGTRLTVV.

V usage is TRBV3-1 (or the pseudogene TRBV3-2) and J usage is TRBJ2-1; D unclear. The CDR3 extends over 11 amino acids. CDR1 and CDR2 from the germline V gene are LGHDT and YNNKEL (reference sequence). V lost 4 bases and J lost 10, with 8 bases in between. The CDR3 region is CASSPGPEQFF. Here the CDR3 DNA reads TGTGCCAGCAGCCCTGGGCCGGAGCAGTTCTTC.

The chain has TRBV21-1 and TRBJ1-2; the D call of TRBD1 is as the table states it, not checked on the DNA. TRBV21-1 is reported as a pseudogene. This CDR3 is 19 amino acids long. CDR3 bases: TGTGCCAGCAGCAAATTGACTAGAGGACAGGGGGCATCTAACTATGGCTACACCTTC. Translating gives CASSKLTRGQGASNYGYTF.

V usage is TRBV5-7 and J usage is TRBJ2-6; TRBD1 is a possible D gene (5 bases). TRBV5-7 is reported as an ORF; its role is uncertain. This CDR3 has 16 amino acids. The V end lost 0 bases, the J end lost 0 bases, and 7 bases lay between the germline ends. The CDR3 DNA is TGTGCCAGCAGCTTGGGTCAGGGCTCTGGGGCCAACGTCCTGACTTTC. Its protein is CASSLGQGSGANVLTF.

The V call is TRBV10-3, the J call TRBJ1-2, with 7 nucleotides matching TRBD1. Germline CDR1 and CDR2: ENHRY and SYGVKD. Losses at the gene ends were 8 bases for V and 5 bases for J; bases not matched to a gene: 17. The CDR3 is made up of 16 amino acids. CDR3 DNA sequence: TGTGCCATCCTCCGGGACAGCGAGAGAGACGTTTATGGCTACACCTTC. Translation gives CAILRDSERDVYGYTF.

The chain employs TRBV7-9 and TRBJ2-5; TRBD2 aligns across 7 bases. The CDR3 runs 13 residues. Trimming removed 4 bases from V and 5 bases from J; junction bases left unmatched: 4. Germline CDR1 reads SEHNR; CDR2 reads FQNEAQ (reference sequence). The chain's CDR3 is CASSSAGVETQYF. CDR3 DNA: TGTGCCAGCAGCTCCGCGGGAGTGGAGACCCAGTACTTC.

Only one count was recorded for this clone. The DNA for the CDR3 is TGTGCTAGTGCCGGCGGACAGGGGCGGAGAAGGGAGCAGTTCTTC. This gives the protein CASAGGQGRRREQFF. The chain joins TRBV12-5 to TRBJ2-1, with TRBD1 matching 9 bases. The CDR3 is 15 residues long. CDR1 and CDR2 from the germline V gene are LGHNT and FRNRAP. V shed 7 bases and J 10 bases; nucleotides not matched to a gene: 14.

The chain links TRBV6-2 or TRBV6-3 to TRBJ2-1; possibly TRBD2 for D (6 bases). Germline CDR1 is MNHEY and CDR2 is SVGEGT. With 2 bases removed from V and 0 bases from J, the gap between germline ends came to 11 bases. The CDR3 totals 16 residues. As DNA, the CDR3 is TGTGCCAGCAGTTACGGCGGGGCCAGCTCCTACAATGAGCAGTTCTTC. Protein product: CASSYGGASSYNEQFF.

The rearrangement links TRBV5-6 to TRBJ1-5; D is undetermined. The germline gives CDR1 SGHDT, CDR2 YYEEEE. The CDR3 spans 14 residues. V dropped 2 bases and J dropped 3 bases, with 9 bases sitting between them. In DNA, the CDR3 is TGTGCCAGCAGCTTTAACGGGAACAATCAGCCCCAGCATTTT. This codes for CASSFNGNNQPQHF.

The genes are TRBV7-9 and TRBJ2-3; no firm D call. Trimming removed 1 base from V and 2 bases from J, with 16 bases in between. The CDR3 totals 17 residues. CDR1 is SEHNR and CDR2 is FQNEAQ in the germline V gene (reference sequence). CDR3 protein: CASSLVELVVPTDTQYF. Here the CDR3 DNA reads TGTGCCAGCAGCTTAGTAGAGTTAGTGGTCCCCACAGATACGCAGTATTTT.

This clone showed up just once. One end of the junction fails to match germline, which may point to a read error. This chain uses TRBV6-1 with TRBJ2-3; 7 nucleotides match TRBD1. The germline CDR1 and CDR2 sequences are MNHNS and SASEGT. The CDR3 is 14 amino acids. CDR3 residues: CASREGTAADTQYF. In nucleotides, the CDR3 is TGTGCCAGCAGAGAAGGGACAGCGGCAGATACGCAGTATTTT.

The chain uses TRBV9 and TRBJ1-4; TRBD1 aligns across 7 bases. Trimming removed 0 bases from V and 3 bases from J; junction bases left unmatched: 14. The CDR3 loop spans 19 amino acids. Germline CDR1 and CDR2: SGDLS and YYNGEE. The CDR3: CASSVGRGPNSGPNEKLFF. The DNA for the CDR3 is TGTGCCAGCAGCGTAGGAAGGGGGCCCAATTCGGGCCCTAATGAAAAACTGTTTTTT.

This clone was detected only a few times. This rearrangement joins TRBV30 to TRBJ1-2; TRBD1 matches at 7 bases. This CDR3 spans 14 amino acids. Per germline, CDR1 GTSNPN and CDR2 SVGIG (reference sequence). V was clipped by 3 bases and J by 2 bases; unmatched bases: 6. The DNA for the CDR3 is TGTGCCTGGAGGGCCCCAGGGGGAAACTATGGCTACACCTTC. It translates to CAWRAPGGNYGYTF.

The V call is TRBV13, the J call TRBJ2-3; the match to TRBD2 covers 8 bases. After removal of 6 bases from V and 13 bases from J, the junction contained 12 bases not matched to a gene. This CDR3 has 13 amino acids. In germline, CDR1 is PRHDT, CDR2 FYEKMQ (reference sequence). The DNA for the CDR3 is TGTGCCAGCAGTCGCCCCCCCGCGACTAGCGAGTATTTT. Its protein product is CASSRPPATSEYF.

The V call is TRBV28, the J call TRBJ2-7, with a tentative D call TRBD1 (5 bases). Trimming stripped 3 bases from V and 1 base from J, with 10 bases between. Per the germline V gene, CDR1 is MDHEN and CDR2 is SYDVKM. The CDR3 extends over 14 amino acids. The CDR3 sequence: CASSFQGWSYEQYF. The CDR3, as DNA: TGTGCCAGCAGTTTTCAGGGTTGGTCCTACGAGCAGTACTTC. Full variable domain (outside the CDR3, taken from reference TRBV28 and TRBJ2-7): DVKVTQSSRYLVKRTGEKVFLECVQDMDHENMFWYRQDPGLGLRLIYFSYDVKMKEKGDIPEGYSVSREKKERFSLILESASTNQTSMYLCASSFQGWSYEQYFGPGTRLTVT.

The V gene is TRBV7-6, the J gene TRBJ1-3, with D maybe TRBD1 (6 bases). CDR1 and CDR2 from the germline V gene are SGHVS and FNYEAQ. The CDR3 length is 16 residues. V lost 5 bases and J 0 bases, leaving 14 bases between the germline ends. CDR3 DNA sequence: TGTGCCAGCAGCACCGCAGGGGCCGGCTCTGGAAACACCATATATTTT. Its translation is CASSTAGAGSGNTIYF.

This clone was seen a single time. This chain uses TRBV6-2 or TRBV6-3 with TRBJ2-2; 14 nucleotides match TRBD2. The junction had 7 bases not matched to a gene; V was cut back by 8 bases and J by 5 bases. The CDR3 covers 16 residues. Germline V gene data show CDR1 as MNHEY and CDR2 as SVGEGT. DNA of the CDR3: TGTGCCAGCGGCCCGGGACTAGCGGGAGAAACCGGGGAGCTGTTTTTT. Encoded protein: CASGPGLAGETGELFF.

The J gene is TRBJ2-2, the V gene TRBV30, with 8 bases matching TRBD2. This CDR3 region has 15 residues. Germline V gene sequence: CDR1 GTSNPN, CDR2 SVGIG (reference sequence). J gave up 2 bases and V 4 bases, and 6 bases lay outside the gene matches. The CDR3, as DNA: TGTGCCTGGATCCCGACTAGCGACAACACCGGGGAGCTGTTTTTT. Protein: CAWIPTSDNTGELFF.

V is TRBV7-9 and J is TRBJ1-2, with D tentatively TRBD1 (6 bases). Germline CDR1 and CDR2: SEHNR and FQNEAQ (reference sequence). The CDR3 runs 14 residues. Between the trimmed V and J ends, which lost 5 bases and 4 bases, there was a span of 14 bases. CDR3 nucleotide sequence: TGTGCCAGCAGCCCCCTAGGGGGAACCTATGGCTACACCTTC. It is translated as CASSPLGGTYGYTF.

The V gene is TRBV18, the J gene TRBJ1-2; TRBD1 is a possible D gene (5 bases). CDR1 is KGHSH and CDR2 is LQKENI in the germline V gene. The CDR3 spans 16 residues. V lost 3 bases, J lost 3 bases, and 17 bases lay in between. In DNA form, the CDR3 reads TGTGCCAGCTCACCGGCCGCGGAGGGGTTGGACTATGGCTACACCTTC. It yields the protein CASSPAAEGLDYGYTF.